This TCR beta chain was identified in a study of T cells after yellow fever vaccination. This CDR3 has 12 residues. Germline V gives CDR1 KGHSY, CDR2 FQNENV. Deletions cut 0 bases from V and 5 bases from J, with 3 bases between. The 5'RACE template-switching step produced TCR cDNA and added a universal primer site and UMIs. TCRdb re-derived calls from the 5' RACE reads in MiXCR, one entry per CDR3 protein. The table includes approximately 180,000 distinct CDR3 sequences, about 6.2% detected once. This clonotype originated in a man aged 18 to 35 who received the YFV17D yellow fever vaccine. Specimen: CD4+ T cells sorted from PBMCs, collected on the day of the first yellow fever vaccination. The rearrangement uses TRBV16 and TRBJ2-3; D is uncertain. The CDR3 protein is CASSQSVDTQYF. CDR3 nucleotides: TGTGCCAGCAGCCAATCGGTAGATACGCAGTATTTT.